Only one count was recorded for the clone carrying this TCR beta chain. This entry comes from a study of cytomegalovirus exposure and HLA in healthy donors. The table came from immunoSEQ multiplex PCR; TCRdb's copy has only in-frame clones and leaves some out. The data show 110,000 or so clones, approximately 88% seen once. This TCR was recovered from a man younger than 35 in good health and CMV-seronegative. Sequenced input: PBMCs.

CDR3 loop: CASRPGGVTVFTGELFF. The CDR3 coding sequence is TGCGCCAGCAGGCCGGGAGGGGTTACCGTCTTCACCGGGGAGCTGTTTTTT. The chain combines TRBV10-2 with TRBJ2-2, with 8 bases matching TRBD2. The CDR3 extends over 17 amino acids. The germline V gene encodes CDR1 WSHSY and CDR2 SAAADI. With 6 bases clipped from V and 4 bases from J, the junction kept 13 bases outside the gene matches.